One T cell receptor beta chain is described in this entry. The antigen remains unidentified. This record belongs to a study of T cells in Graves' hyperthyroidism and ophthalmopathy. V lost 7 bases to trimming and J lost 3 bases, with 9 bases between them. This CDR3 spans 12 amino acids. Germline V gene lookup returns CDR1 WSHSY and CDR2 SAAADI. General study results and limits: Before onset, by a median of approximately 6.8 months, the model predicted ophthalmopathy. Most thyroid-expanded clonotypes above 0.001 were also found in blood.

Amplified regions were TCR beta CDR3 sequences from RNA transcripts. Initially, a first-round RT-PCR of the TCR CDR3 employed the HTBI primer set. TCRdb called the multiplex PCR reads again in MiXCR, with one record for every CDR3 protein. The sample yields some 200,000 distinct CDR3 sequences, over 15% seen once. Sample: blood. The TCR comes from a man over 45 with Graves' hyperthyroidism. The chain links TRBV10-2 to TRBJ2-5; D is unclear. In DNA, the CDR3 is TGCGCCAGCACCCACGGAAAAGAGACCCAGTACTTC. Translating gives CASTHGKETQYF.